Detailed here is one T cell receptor (beta chain). The antigen is unknown. Amplification targeted TCR beta CDR3 regions from RNA transcripts. During a first-round RT-PCR of the TCR CDR3, the HTBI primer set was used. TCRdb used MiXCR to reprocess the multiplex PCR reads, holding one entry per CDR3 protein. This sample has roughly 510,000 distinct CDR3 sequences, with around 20% found just once. The study left out patients who had uncontrolled infection, other autoimmune disease, pregnancy or lactation. This sample holds PBMCs from 8 to 10 ml fresh peripheral blood. CDR1 SGHRS and CDR2 YFSETQ come from the germline V gene. Trimming cost V 2 bases and J 5 bases, with 19 bases left between them. The CDR3 covers 16 residues. This sample was taken from a study of T cells in Graves' hyperthyroidism and ophthalmopathy. Study observations and caveats: Ophthalmopathy could be told apart from stable hyperthyroidism with a 13 V-J model.

The sample comprised blood. This sequence originates from a man aged 18-30 years with Graves' hyperthyroidism. The rearrangement joins TRBV5-1 to TRBJ2-5; tentative D call: TRBD1 (5 bases). The CDR3 coding sequence is TGCGCCAGCAGCTTCATGCCAGGGTCCTCCTCGGAGACCCAGTACTTC. Its protein product is CASSFMPGSSSETQYF. Based on the CDR3 plus reference TRBV5-1 and TRBJ2-5, the full variable domain is KAGVTQTPRYLIKTRGQQVTLSCSPISGHRSVSWYQQTPGQGLQFLFEYFSETQRNKGNFPGRFSGRQFSNSRSEMNVSTLELGDSALYLCASSFMPGSSSETQYFGPGTRLLVL.